The rows below give T cell receptor beta chains drawn from one sample of a study of cytomegalovirus exposure and HLA in healthy donors. Libraries were prepared by immunoSEQ multiplex PCR; TCRdb keeps only in-frame clonotypes and omits some of them. The sample holds some 180,000 clones, 10% to 15% seen once. Sequences were obtained from PBMCs. Source of these receptors: a man in his fifties in good health and CMV-seropositive. Each CDR3 is given with its conserved first and last residue. The D gene is left open where the match is weak. Not every row has a clone size; where given, it reads once, few, many or a size class.

clone size: few; D gene: NA; J gene: TRBJ2-2; V gene: TRBV7-2; CDR3 protein: CASSGRRDTGELFF; CDR3 DNA: TGTGCCAGCAGCGGTCGACGGGACACCGGGGAGCTGTTTTTT
clone size: NA; D gene: NA; J gene: TRBJ1-2; V gene: TRBV19; CDR3 protein: CASTKTRENYGYTF; CDR3 DNA: TGTGCCAGTACCAAGACCAGGGAAAACTATGGCTACACCTTC
clone size: few; D gene: TRBD1; J gene: TRBJ2-3; V gene: TRBV7-6; CDR3 protein: CASSPRTGSDTQYF; CDR3 DNA: TGTGCCAGCAGCCCCCGGACAGGGTCAGATACGCAGTATTTT
clone size: few; D gene: TRBD2; J gene: TRBJ2-2; V gene: TRBV11-3; CDR3 protein: CASSSGGGDTGELFF; CDR3 DNA: TGTGCCAGCAGTAGCGGGGGGGGTGACACCGGGGAGCTGTTTTTT
clone size: NA; D gene: NA; J gene: TRBJ1-2; V gene: TRBV9; CDR3 protein: CASSREGGVGYTF; CDR3 DNA: TGTGCCAGCAGCAGGGAGGGAGGGGTTGGCTACACCTTC
clone size: NA; D gene: TRBD2; J gene: TRBJ2-1; V gene: TRBV6-1; CDR3 protein: CASSGRTSGGLFLQNEQFF; CDR3 DNA: TGTGCCAGCAGTGGGAGGACTAGCGGGGGGTTGTTCTTACAGAATGAGCAGTTCTTC
clone size: NA; D gene: TRBD1; J gene: TRBJ1-6; V gene: TRBV30; CDR3 protein: CAWSAFGPGTGKNSPLHF; CDR3 DNA: TGTGCCTGGAGTGCTTTTGGGCCCGGGACAGGGAAAAATTCACCCCTCCACTTT
clone size: few; D gene: TRBD2; J gene: TRBJ2-3; V gene: TRBV14; CDR3 protein: CASSQDLLAGGYGTDTQYF; CDR3 DNA: TGTGCCAGCAGCCAAGATCTTCTAGCGGGGGGTTATGGCACAGATACGCAGTATTTT
clone size: few; D gene: TRBD1; J gene: TRBJ2-2; V gene: TRBV5-4; CDR3 protein: CASSYRTGALRELFF; CDR3 DNA: TGTGCCAGCAGCTACCGGACAGGGGCATTGAGGGAGCTGTTTTTT
clone size: NA; D gene: TRBD2; J gene: TRBJ2-7; V gene: TRBV6-4; CDR3 protein: CASSERGGVHEQYF; CDR3 DNA: TGTGCCAGCAGTGAGCGGGGGGGCGTGCACGAGCAGTACTTC
clone size: few; D gene: NA; J gene: TRBJ1-4; V gene: TRBV12-5; CDR3 protein: CASGLGQTNEKLFF; CDR3 DNA: TGTGCTAGTGGTTTGGGCCAGACAAATGAAAAACTGTTTTTT
clone size: few; D gene: TRBD2; J gene: TRBJ2-3; V gene: TRBV5-6; CDR3 protein: CASSPPGRVGYTQYF; CDR3 DNA: TGTGCCAGCAGCCCACCGGGGAGGGTGGGATATACGCAGTATTTT
clone size: few; D gene: TRBD2; J gene: TRBJ2-7; V gene: TRBV13; CDR3 protein: CASSSGLAGSLPYEQYF; CDR3 DNA: TGTGCCAGCAGCTCTGGGCTAGCGGGGTCCTTACCCTACGAGCAGTACTTC
clone size: NA; D gene: NA; J gene: TRBJ1-6; V gene: TRBV2; CDR3 protein: CASSHRVSPLHF; CDR3 DNA: TGTGCCAGCAGTCACAGGGTTTCACCCCTCCACTTT
clone size: few; D gene: TRBD2; J gene: TRBJ2-3; V gene: TRBV29-1; CDR3 protein: CSVTGTSLADTQYF; CDR3 DNA: TGCAGCGTTACCGGGACTAGTCTGGCAGATACGCAGTATTTT
clone size: few; D gene: TRBD1; J gene: TRBJ1-1; V gene: TRBV29-1; CDR3 protein: CSVQTGAATEAFF; CDR3 DNA: TGCAGCGTCCAGACAGGGGCGGCCACTGAAGCTTTCTTT
clone size: NA; D gene: NA; J gene: TRBJ1-2; V gene: TRBV19; CDR3 protein: CASPRTGENYGYTF; CDR3 DNA: TGTGCCAGCCCGAGGACGGGGGAGAACTATGGCTACACCTTC
clone size: few; D gene: NA; J gene: TRBJ1-5; V gene: TRBV29-1; CDR3 protein: CSVGASNQPQHF; CDR3 DNA: TGCAGCGTTGGGGCCAGCAATCAGCCCCAGCATTTT
clone size: few; D gene: TRBD1; J gene: TRBJ1-6; V gene: TRBV25-1; CDR3 protein: CASSDRGQGNSPLHF; CDR3 DNA: TGTGCCAGCAGTGATCGAGGACAGGGGAATTCACCCCTCCACTTT
clone size: NA; D gene: TRBD1; J gene: TRBJ2-3; V gene: TRBV20-1; CDR3 protein: CSAPQGSTQYF; CDR3 DNA: TGCAGTGCTCCACAGGGGTCTACGCAGTATTTT
clone size: NA; D gene: NA; J gene: TRBJ1-5; V gene: TRBV2; CDR3 protein: CASSDSGGNQPQHF; CDR3 DNA: TGTGCCAGCAGTGACAGTGGCGGGAATCAGCCCCAGCATTTT
clone size: NA; D gene: NA; J gene: TRBJ1-2; V gene: TRBV18; CDR3 protein: CASSPQPTNYGYTF; CDR3 DNA: TGTGCCAGCTCACCACAGCCGACAAACTATGGCTACACCTTC
clone size: few; D gene: NA; J gene: TRBJ1-4; V gene: TRBV6-1; CDR3 protein: CAPRRDQGYEKLFF; CDR3 DNA: TGTGCCCCTAGGCGTGACCAGGGCTATGAAAAACTGTTTTTT
clone size: NA; D gene: NA; J gene: TRBJ1-6; V gene: TRBV6-1; CDR3 protein: CASSEQSRGGWSPLHF; CDR3 DNA: TGTGCCAGCAGTGAACAGTCACGGGGGGGCTGGTCACCCCTCCACTTT
clone size: few; D gene: NA; J gene: TRBJ1-1; V gene: TRBV18; CDR3 protein: CASSPRGNTEAFF; CDR3 DNA: TGTGCCAGCTCACCTCGCGGGAACACTGAAGCTTTCTTT
clone size: NA; D gene: TRBD2; J gene: TRBJ2-5; V gene: TRBV6-6; CDR3 protein: CASRGLAGRWETQYF; CDR3 DNA: TGTGCCAGCCGCGGGCTAGCGGGGCGGTGGGAGACCCAGTACTTC
clone size: NA; D gene: TRBD1; J gene: TRBJ1-1; V gene: TRBV6-5; CDR3 protein: CASSQDRGGAFF; CDR3 DNA: TGTGCCAGCAGCCAGGACAGGGGAGGCGCTTTCTTT
clone size: NA; D gene: TRBD1; J gene: TRBJ2-1; V gene: TRBV7-9; CDR3 protein: CASSPGQVVHEQFF; CDR3 DNA: TGTGCCAGCAGCCCGGGACAGGTCGTACATGAGCAGTTCTTC
clone size: few; D gene: NA; J gene: TRBJ1-2; V gene: TRBV30; CDR3 protein: CAWSVGGAGYGYTF; CDR3 DNA: TGTGCCTGGAGTGTAGGGGGGGCAGGCTATGGCTACACCTTC
clone size: NA; D gene: NA; J gene: TRBJ1-6; V gene: TRBV6-5; CDR3 protein: CASSTSGHRTSPLHF; CDR3 DNA: TGTGCCAGCAGTACCTCGGGACACCGTACCTCACCCCTCCACTTT
clone size: NA; D gene: TRBD2; J gene: TRBJ2-5; V gene: TRBV7-2; CDR3 protein: CASSLGTSGVSETQYF; CDR3 DNA: TGTGCCAGCAGCTTGGGGACTAGCGGGGTCTCTGAGACCCAGTACTTC
clone size: NA; D gene: TRBD1; J gene: TRBJ1-2; V gene: TRBV5-1; CDR3 protein: CASSLAQGVNYGYTF; CDR3 DNA: TGCGCCAGCAGCTTGGCGCAGGGGGTCAACTATGGCTACACCTTC
clone size: few; D gene: NA; J gene: TRBJ1-5; V gene: TRBV2; CDR3 protein: CASKAGIGNQPQHF; CDR3 DNA: TGTGCCAGCAAGGCAGGGATTGGCAATCAGCCCCAGCATTTT
clone size: few; D gene: NA; J gene: TRBJ1-6; V gene: TRBV2; CDR3 protein: CASSRGGPGRSPLHF; CDR3 DNA: TGTGCCAGCAGTAGGGGAGGGCCCGGGCGGTCACCCCTCCACTTT
clone size: NA; D gene: TRBD1; J gene: TRBJ1-1; V gene: TRBV7-9; CDR3 protein: CASSLQGDRGEAFF; CDR3 DNA: TGTGCCAGCAGCTTACAGGGGGATAGGGGTGAAGCTTTCTTT
clone size: NA; D gene: NA; J gene: TRBJ2-1; V gene: TRBV5-1; CDR3 protein: CASSSGTRGLNEQFF; CDR3 DNA: TGCGCCAGCAGCTCCGGGACAAGGGGCCTCAATGAGCAGTTCTTC
clone size: few; D gene: NA; J gene: TRBJ1-4; V gene: TRBV30; CDR3 protein: CAWSVKIANEKLFF; CDR3 DNA: TGTGCCTGGAGTGTTAAGATAGCTAATGAAAAACTGTTTTTT
clone size: few; D gene: NA; J gene: TRBJ2-5; V gene: TRBV9; CDR3 protein: CASSTTQGKETQYF; CDR3 DNA: TGTGCCAGCAGCACGACCCAGGGAAAAGAGACCCAGTACTTC
clone size: NA; D gene: NA; J gene: TRBJ1-1; V gene: TRBV19; CDR3 protein: CASRGEGDTEAFF; CDR3 DNA: TGTGCCAGCCGCGGGGAGGGGGACACTGAAGCTTTCTTT
clone size: few; D gene: NA; J gene: TRBJ1-1; V gene: TRBV7-6; CDR3 protein: CASSSGDLAEAFF; CDR3 DNA: TGTGCCAGCAGCTCGGGTGACCTCGCTGAAGCTTTCTTT
clone size: NA; D gene: TRBD1; J gene: TRBJ1-3; V gene: TRBV6-1; CDR3 protein: CASTLGQGVNTIYF; CDR3 DNA: TGTGCCAGCACCCTGGGACAGGGCGTAAACACCATATATTTT